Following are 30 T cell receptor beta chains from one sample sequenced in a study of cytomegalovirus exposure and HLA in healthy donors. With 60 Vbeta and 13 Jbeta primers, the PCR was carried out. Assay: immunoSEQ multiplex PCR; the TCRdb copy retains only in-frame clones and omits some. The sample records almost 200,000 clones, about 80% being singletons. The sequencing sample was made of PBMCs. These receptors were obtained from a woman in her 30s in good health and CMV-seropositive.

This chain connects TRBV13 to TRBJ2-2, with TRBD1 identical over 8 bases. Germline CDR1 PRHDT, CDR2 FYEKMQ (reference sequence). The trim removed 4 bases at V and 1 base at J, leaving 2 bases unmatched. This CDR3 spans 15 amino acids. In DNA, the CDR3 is TGTGCCAGCAGCTACGGACAGGGGAACACCGGGGAGCTGTTTTTT. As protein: CASSYGQGNTGELFF.

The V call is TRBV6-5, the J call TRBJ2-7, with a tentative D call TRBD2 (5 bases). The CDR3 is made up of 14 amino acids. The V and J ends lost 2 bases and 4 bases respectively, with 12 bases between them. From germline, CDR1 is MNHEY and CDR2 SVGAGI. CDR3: CASSYRLSGYEQYF. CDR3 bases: TGTGCCAGCAGTTACCGCCTTTCGGGATACGAGCAGTACTTC.

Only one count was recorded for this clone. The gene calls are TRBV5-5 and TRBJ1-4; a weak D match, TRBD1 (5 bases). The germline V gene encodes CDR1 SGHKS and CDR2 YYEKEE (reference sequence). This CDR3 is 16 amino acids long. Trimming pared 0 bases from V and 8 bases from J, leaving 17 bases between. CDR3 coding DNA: TGTGCCAGCAGCTTGGGTAGGGCAGGGTCTGTGGAAAAACTGTTTTTT. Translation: CASSLGRAGSVEKLFF.

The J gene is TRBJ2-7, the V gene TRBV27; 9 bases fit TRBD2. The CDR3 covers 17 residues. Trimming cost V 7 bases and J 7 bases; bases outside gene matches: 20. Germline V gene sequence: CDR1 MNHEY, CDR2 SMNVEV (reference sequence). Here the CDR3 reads CASTALGGAGGPGEQYF. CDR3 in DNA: TGTGCCAGCACCGCCCTGGGGGGGGCGGGAGGGCCGGGGGAGCAGTACTTC.

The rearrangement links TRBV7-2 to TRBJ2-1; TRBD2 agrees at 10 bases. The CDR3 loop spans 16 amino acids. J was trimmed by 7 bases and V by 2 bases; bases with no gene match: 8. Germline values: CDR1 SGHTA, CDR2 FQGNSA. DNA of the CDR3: TGTGCCAGCAGCTTACGGCTAGCGGGAGTTAGAAATGAGCAGTTCTTC. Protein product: CASSLRLAGVRNEQFF.

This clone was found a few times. The CDR3 loop reads CASSEFWDTNTEAFF. The CDR3 DNA reads as TGTGCCAGCAGTGAATTCTGGGACACCAACACTGAAGCTTTCTTT. This chain links TRBV25-1 with TRBJ1-1; D possibly corresponds to TRBD1 (6 bases). The CDR3 is made up of 15 amino acids. Germline values: CDR1 MGHDK, CDR2 SYGVNS. V was cut by 1 base and J by 2 bases, with 11 bases left in between.

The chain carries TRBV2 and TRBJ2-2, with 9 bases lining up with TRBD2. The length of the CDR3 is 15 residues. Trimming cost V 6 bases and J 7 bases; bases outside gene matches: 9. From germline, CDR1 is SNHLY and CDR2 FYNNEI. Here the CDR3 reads CASRRGSGSVGELFF. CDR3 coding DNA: TGTGCCAGCAGGAGGGGTAGCGGGAGCGTCGGGGAGCTGTTTTTT. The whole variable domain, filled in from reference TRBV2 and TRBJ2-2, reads EPEVTQTPSHQVTQMGQEVILRCVPISNHLYFYWYRQILGQKVEFLVSFYNNEISEKSEIFDDQFSVERPDGSNFTLKIRSTKLEDSAMYFCASRRGSGSVGELFFGEGSRLTVL.

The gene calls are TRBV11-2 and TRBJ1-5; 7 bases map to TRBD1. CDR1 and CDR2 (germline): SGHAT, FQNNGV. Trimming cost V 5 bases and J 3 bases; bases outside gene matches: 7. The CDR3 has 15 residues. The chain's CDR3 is CASSPFGTDNQPQHF. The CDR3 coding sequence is TGTGCCAGCAGCCCATTTGGGACAGACAATCAGCCCCAGCATTTT. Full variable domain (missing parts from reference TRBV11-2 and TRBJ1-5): EAGVAQSPRYKIIEKRQSVAFWCNPISGHATLYWYQQILGQGPKLLIQFQNNGVVDDSQLPKDRFSAERLKGVDSTLKIQPAKLEDSAVYLCASSPFGTDNQPQHFGDGTRLSIL.

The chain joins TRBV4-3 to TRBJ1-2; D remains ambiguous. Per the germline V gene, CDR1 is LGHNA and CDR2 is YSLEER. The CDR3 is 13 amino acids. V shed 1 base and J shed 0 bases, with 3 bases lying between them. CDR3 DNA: TGCGCCAGCAGCCAAGGCGCTAACTATGGCTACACCTTC. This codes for CASSQGANYGYTF.

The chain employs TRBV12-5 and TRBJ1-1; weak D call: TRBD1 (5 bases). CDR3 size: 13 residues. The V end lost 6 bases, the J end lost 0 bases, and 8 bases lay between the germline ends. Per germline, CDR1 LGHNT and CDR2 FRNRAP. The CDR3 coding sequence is TGTGCTAGTGGCAGGGTGGTGAACACTGAAGCTTTCTTT. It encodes CASGRVVNTEAFF. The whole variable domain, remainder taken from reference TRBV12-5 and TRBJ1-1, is DARVTQTPRHKVTEMGQEVTMRCQPILGHNTVFWYRQTMMQGLELLAYFRNRAPLDDSGMPKDRFSAEMPDATLATLKIQPSEPRDSAVYFCASGRVVNTEAFFGQGTRLTVV.

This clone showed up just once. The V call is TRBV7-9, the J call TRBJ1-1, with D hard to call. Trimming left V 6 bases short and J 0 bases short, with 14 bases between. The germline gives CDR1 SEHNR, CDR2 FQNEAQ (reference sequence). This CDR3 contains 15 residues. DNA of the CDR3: TGTGCCAGCAGTCCCCTACGGGGAATGAACACTGAAGCTTTCTTT. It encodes CASSPLRGMNTEAFF.

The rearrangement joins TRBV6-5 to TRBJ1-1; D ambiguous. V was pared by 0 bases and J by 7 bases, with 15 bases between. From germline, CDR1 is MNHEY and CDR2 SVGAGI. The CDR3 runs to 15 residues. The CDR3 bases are TGTGCCAGCAGTTACTCGAGGTCGAGGATTATTGAAGCTTTCTTT. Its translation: CASSYSRSRIIEAFF.

CDR3 protein: CSVGTGPYEQYF. The DNA of the CDR3 is TGCAGCGTAGGGACAGGGCCCTACGAGCAGTACTTC. The chain links TRBV29-1 to TRBJ2-7; 9 bases agree with TRBD1. The CDR3 has 12 residues. V was clipped by 6 bases and J by 2 bases; unmatched bases: 2. The germline gives CDR1 SQVTM, CDR2 ANQGSEA.

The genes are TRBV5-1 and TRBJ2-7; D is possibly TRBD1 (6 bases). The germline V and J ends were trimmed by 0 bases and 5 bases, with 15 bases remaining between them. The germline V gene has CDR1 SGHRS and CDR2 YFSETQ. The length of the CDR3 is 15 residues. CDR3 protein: CASSLVLQGSHEQYF. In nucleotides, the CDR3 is TGCGCCAGCAGCTTGGTGCTTCAGGGGTCCCACGAGCAGTACTTC.

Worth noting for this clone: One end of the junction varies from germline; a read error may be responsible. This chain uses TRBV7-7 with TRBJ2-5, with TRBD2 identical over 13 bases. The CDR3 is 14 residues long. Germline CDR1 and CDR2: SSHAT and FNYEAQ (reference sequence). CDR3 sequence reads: CASSSGTSGAQLHF. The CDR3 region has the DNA TGTGCCAGCAGTTCCGGGACTAGCGGGGCTCAACTCCACTTC.

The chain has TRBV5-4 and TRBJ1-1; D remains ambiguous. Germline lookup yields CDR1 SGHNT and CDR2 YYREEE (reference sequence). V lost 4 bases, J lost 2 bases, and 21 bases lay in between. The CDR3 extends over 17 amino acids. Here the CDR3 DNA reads TGTGCCAGCAGCCAGAGGCGCGCCGCCGAAGGAAACACTGAAGCTTTCTTT. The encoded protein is CASSQRRAAEGNTEAFF.

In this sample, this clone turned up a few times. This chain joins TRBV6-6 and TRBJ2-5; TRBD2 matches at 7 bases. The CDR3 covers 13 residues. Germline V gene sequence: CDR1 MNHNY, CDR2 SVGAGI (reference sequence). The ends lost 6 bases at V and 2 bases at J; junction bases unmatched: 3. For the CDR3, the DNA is TGTGCCAGCAGCGTGGGAGGGCAAGAGACCCAGTACTTC. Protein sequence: CASSVGGQETQYF.

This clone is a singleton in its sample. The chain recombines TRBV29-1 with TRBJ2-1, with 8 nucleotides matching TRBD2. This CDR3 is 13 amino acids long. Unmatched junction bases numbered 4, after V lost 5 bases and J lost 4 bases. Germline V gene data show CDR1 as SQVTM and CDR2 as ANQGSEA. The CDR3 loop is CSVPGGPYNEQFF. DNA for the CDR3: TGCAGCGTTCCGGGGGGGCCGTACAATGAGCAGTTCTTC.

Written as DNA, the CDR3 is TGTGCCACCGTTGGTTGGGCCCTCTATGGCTACACCTTC. This sequence encodes CATVGWALYGYTF. The chain combines TRBV6-5 with TRBJ1-2; D is uncertain. Per the germline V gene, CDR1 is MNHEY and CDR2 is SVGAGI. Trimming removed 10 bases at V and 4 bases at J, with 16 bases between. The length of the CDR3 is 13 residues.

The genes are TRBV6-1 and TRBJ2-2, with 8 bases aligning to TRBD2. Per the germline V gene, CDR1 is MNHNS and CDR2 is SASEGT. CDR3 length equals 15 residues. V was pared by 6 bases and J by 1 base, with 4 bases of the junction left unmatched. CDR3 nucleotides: TGTGCCAGCAGGCCTAGCGGGTTGAACACCGGGGAGCTGTTTTTT. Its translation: CASRPSGLNTGELFF.

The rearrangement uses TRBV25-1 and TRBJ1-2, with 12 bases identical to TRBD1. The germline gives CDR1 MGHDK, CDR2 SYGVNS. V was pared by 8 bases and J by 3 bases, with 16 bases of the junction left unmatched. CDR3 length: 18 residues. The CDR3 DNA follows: TGTGCCAGCGGAGGAGGAGGAACGGGACAGGGGGCTTACTATGGCTACACCTTC. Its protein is CASGGGGTGQGAYYGYTF.

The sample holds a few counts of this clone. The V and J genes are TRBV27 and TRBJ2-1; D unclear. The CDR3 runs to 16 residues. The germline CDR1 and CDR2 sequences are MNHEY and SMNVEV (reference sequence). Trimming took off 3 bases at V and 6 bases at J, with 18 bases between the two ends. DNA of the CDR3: TGTGCCAGCAGTTTCGAATTGGGCCTGCCCTCCAATGAGCAGTTCTTC. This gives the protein CASSFELGLPSNEQFF.

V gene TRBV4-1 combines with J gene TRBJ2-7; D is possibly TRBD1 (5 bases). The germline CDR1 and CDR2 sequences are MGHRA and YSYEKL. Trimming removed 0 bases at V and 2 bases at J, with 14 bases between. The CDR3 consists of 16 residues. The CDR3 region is CASSQDRAGFAYEQYF. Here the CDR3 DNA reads TGCGCCAGCAGCCAAGATCGGGCAGGGTTTGCCTACGAGCAGTACTTC.

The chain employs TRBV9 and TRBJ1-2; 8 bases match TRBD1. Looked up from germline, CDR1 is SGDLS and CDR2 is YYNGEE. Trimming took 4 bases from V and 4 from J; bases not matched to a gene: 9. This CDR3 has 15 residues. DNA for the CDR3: TGTGCCAGCAGCCCCCGACAGGGGCTGATCTATGGCTACACCTTC. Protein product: CASSPRQGLIYGYTF. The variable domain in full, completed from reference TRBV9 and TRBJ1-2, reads DSGVTQTPKHLITATGQRVTLRCSPRSGDLSVYWYQQSLDQGLQFLIQYYNGEERAKGNILERFSAQQFPDLHSELNLSSLELGDSALYFCASSPRQGLIYGYTFGSGTRLTVV.

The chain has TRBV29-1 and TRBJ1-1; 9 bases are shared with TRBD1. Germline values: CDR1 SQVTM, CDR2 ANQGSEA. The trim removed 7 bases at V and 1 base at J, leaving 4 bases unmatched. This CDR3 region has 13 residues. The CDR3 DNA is TGCAGCGGTAGGGGACAGGGGAACACTGAAGCTTTCTTT. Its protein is CSGRGQGNTEAFF. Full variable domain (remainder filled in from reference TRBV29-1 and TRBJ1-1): SAVISQKPSRDICQRGTSLTIQCQVDSQVTMMFWYRQQPGQSLTLIATANQGSEATYESGFVIDKFPISRPNLTFSTLTVSNMSPEDSSIYLCSGRGQGNTEAFFGQGTRLTVV.

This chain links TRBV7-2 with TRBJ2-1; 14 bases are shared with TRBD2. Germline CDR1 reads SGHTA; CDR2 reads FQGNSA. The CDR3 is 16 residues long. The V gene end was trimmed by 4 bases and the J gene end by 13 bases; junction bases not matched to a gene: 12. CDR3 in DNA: TGTGCCAGCAGCTCTTCTAGGGGACTAGCGGGAGTACCCCAGTTCTTC. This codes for CASSSSRGLAGVPQFF. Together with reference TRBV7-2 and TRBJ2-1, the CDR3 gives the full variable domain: GAGVSQSPSNKVTEKGKDVELRCDPISGHTALYWYRQSLGQGLEFLIYFQGNSAPDKSGLPSDRFSAERTGGSVSTLTIQRTQQEDSAVYLCASSSSRGLAGVPQFFGPGTRLTVL.

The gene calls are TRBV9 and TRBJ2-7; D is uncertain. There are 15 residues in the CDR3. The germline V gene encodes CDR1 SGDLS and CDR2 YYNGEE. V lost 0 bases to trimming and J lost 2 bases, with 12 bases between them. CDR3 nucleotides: TGTGCCAGCAGCGTAGGAGGAATAAAGGCCTACGAGCAGTACTTC. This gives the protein CASSVGGIKAYEQYF.

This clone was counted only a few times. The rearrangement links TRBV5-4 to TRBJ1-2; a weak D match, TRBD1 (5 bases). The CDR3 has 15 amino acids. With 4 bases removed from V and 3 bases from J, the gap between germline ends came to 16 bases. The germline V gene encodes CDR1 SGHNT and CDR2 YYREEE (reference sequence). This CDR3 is CASSVGGTADYGYTF. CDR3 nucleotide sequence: TGTGCCAGCAGCGTCGGGGGGACCGCCGACTATGGCTACACCTTC.

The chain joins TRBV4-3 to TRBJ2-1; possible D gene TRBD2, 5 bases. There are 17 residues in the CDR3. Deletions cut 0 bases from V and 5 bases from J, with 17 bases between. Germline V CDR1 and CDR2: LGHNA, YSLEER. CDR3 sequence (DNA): TGCGCCAGCAGCCAAGATCCTAGCCCTACCGGCGACAATGAGCAGTTCTTC. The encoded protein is CASSQDPSPTGDNEQFF.

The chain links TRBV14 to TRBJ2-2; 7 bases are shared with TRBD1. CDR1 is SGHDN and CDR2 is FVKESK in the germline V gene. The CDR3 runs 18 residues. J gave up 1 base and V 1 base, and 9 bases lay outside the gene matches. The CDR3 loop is CASSQGRWGTENTGELFF. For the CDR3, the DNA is TGTGCCAGCAGCCAAGGGAGATGGGGGACAGAGAACACCGGGGAGCTGTTTTTT.